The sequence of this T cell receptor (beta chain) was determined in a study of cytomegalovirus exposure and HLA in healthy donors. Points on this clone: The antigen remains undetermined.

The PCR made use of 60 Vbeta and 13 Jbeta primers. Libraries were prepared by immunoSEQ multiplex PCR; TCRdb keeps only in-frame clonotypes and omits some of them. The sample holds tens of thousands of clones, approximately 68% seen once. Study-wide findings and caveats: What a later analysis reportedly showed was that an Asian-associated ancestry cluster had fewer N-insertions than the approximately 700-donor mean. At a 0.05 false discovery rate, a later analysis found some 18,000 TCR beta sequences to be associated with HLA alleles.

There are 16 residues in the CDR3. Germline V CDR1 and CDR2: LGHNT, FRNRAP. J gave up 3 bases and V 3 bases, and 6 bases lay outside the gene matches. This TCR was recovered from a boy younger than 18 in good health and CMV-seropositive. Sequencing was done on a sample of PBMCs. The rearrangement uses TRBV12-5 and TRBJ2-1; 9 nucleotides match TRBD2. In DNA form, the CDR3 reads TGTGCTAGTGGTTTCCGTAGCGGGGGCAGCTACAATGAGCAGTTCTTC. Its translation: CASGFRSGGSYNEQFF.